Following are 28 T cell receptor beta chains from one sample sequenced in a study of blood T cell repertoires in COVID-19. Here immunoSEQ multiplex PCR was the method, and the copy in TCRdb shows in-frame clones only, minus some. This sample has around 260,000 clones, with around 92% found just once. Material for sequencing was peripheral blood. These receptors all stem from a person aged 18 to 35 with COVID-19, enrolled during active disease.

This clone was seen a single time. The chain combines TRBV24-1 with TRBJ2-2; TRBD2 is a possible D gene (6 bases). V shed 0 bases and J shed 3 bases, with 7 bases lying between them. The CDR3 spans 15 residues. Germline CDR1 and CDR2: KGHDR and SFDVKD. CDR3 DNA: TGTGCCACCAGTGATTTGGGGGACTACACCGGGGAGCTGTTTTTT. This gives the protein CATSDLGDYTGELFF.

The rearrangement joins TRBV3-1 (or the pseudogene TRBV3-2) to TRBJ2-7; the D gene is possibly TRBD2 (5 bases). This CDR3 spans 16 amino acids. Trimming removed 4 bases at V and 0 bases at J, with 16 bases between. Germline lookup yields CDR1 LGHDT and CDR2 YNNKEL (reference sequence). The CDR3: CASSRPTSASSYEQYF. The CDR3, as DNA: TGTGCCAGCAGCCGCCCCACTAGTGCTAGCTCCTACGAGCAGTACTTC.

V is TRBV19 and J is TRBJ2-1, with D unresolved. Germline values: CDR1 LNHDA, CDR2 SQIVND (reference sequence). V lost 2 bases to trimming and J lost 0 bases, with 14 bases between them. The CDR3 consists of 17 residues. The CDR3 DNA follows: TGTGCCAGTAGTATACCCCCAGGCACCACCTCCTACAATGAGCAGTTCTTC. This encodes CASSIPPGTTSYNEQFF.

The gene calls are TRBV29-1 and TRBJ2-3; 10 bases are a match to TRBD2. CDR3 length: 14 amino acids. Germline loops: CDR1 SQVTM, CDR2 ANQGSEA. Unmatched junction bases numbered 5, after V lost 8 bases and J lost 0 bases. The DNA of the CDR3 is TGCAGCTATGGACTAGCGGACAGCACAGATACGCAGTATTTT. As protein: CSYGLADSTDTQYF.

The chain is built from TRBV28 and TRBJ2-7; 14 nucleotides agree with TRBD2. V shed 2 bases, J shed 3 bases, and the junction held 9 bases outside the gene matches. The germline gives CDR1 MDHEN, CDR2 SYDVKM. CDR3 length equals 18 residues. In DNA, the CDR3 is TGTGCCAGCAGTTTACCCCCGGGGACTAGCGGGAGTATCTACGAGCAGTACTTC. Its protein is CASSLPPGTSGSIYEQYF. Using reference TRBV28 and TRBJ2-7 for the parts outside the CDR3, the full variable domain is DVKVTQSSRYLVKRTGEKVFLECVQDMDHENMFWYRQDPGLGLRLIYFSYDVKMKEKGDIPEGYSVSREKKERFSLILESASTNQTSMYLCASSLPPGTSGSIYEQYFGPGTRLTVT.

The gene calls are TRBV9 and TRBJ2-2, with D possibly being TRBD1 (6 bases). The CDR3 extends over 13 amino acids. Germline CDR1 SGDLS, CDR2 YYNGEE. Here the CDR3 DNA reads TGTGCGTCCGGGACACCCTACACCGGGGAGCTGTTTTTT. Protein product: CASGTPYTGELFF.

The chain carries TRBV5-4 and TRBJ1-2; no firm D call. This CDR3 comprises 15 residues. Trimming removed 4 bases from V and 6 bases from J, with 19 bases in between. Germline V CDR1 and CDR2: SGHNT, YYREEE (reference sequence). The CDR3 DNA follows: TGTGCCAGCAGCATTATAACGGAGTTGGCTAATGGCTACACCTTC. Protein sequence: CASSIITELANGYTF.

CDR3 DNA sequence: TGTGCCAGCAGTCCAGGGGAGTGGCCCACCTACAATGAGCAGTTCTTC. Residues: CASSPGEWPTYNEQFF. This chain joins TRBV9 and TRBJ2-1; possible D gene TRBD1, 6 bases. The CDR3 length is 16 residues. The ends were cut back, 5 bases at V and 2 bases at J, with 17 bases in the middle. CDR1 SGDLS and CDR2 YYNGEE come from the germline V gene.

This chain joins TRBV5-4 and TRBJ2-1, with 8 positions matching TRBD2. The CDR3 contains 14 residues. Trimming took 1 base from V and 9 from J; bases not matched to a gene: 6. CDR1 and CDR2 (germline): SGHNT, YYREEE (reference sequence). This chain's CDR3 is CASSLMYGRAEQFF. The CDR3 bases are TGTGCCAGCAGCTTGATGTACGGGAGGGCTGAGCAGTTCTTC.

This chain links TRBV3-1 (or the pseudogene TRBV3-2) with TRBJ2-7, with a possible D match to TRBD1 (6 bases). The CDR3 is 15 residues long. V was pared by 4 bases and J by 3 bases, with 16 bases between. CDR1 is LGHDT and CDR2 is YNNKEL in the germline V gene (reference sequence). CDR3 sequence: CASSLTPGAHYEQYF. DNA of the CDR3: TGTGCCAGCAGCCTCACACCAGGGGCGCACTACGAGCAGTACTTC.

Of note for this clone: The same CDR3 arises from other DNA sequences in this sample as well. V is TRBV27 and J is TRBJ2-1; D is ambiguous. CDR1 and CDR2 (germline): MNHEY, SMNVEV (reference sequence). Trimming left V 6 bases short and J 6 bases short, with 9 bases between. There are 12 residues in the CDR3. The CDR3 DNA sequence: TGTGCCAGCAGCCGTGGGCCCAATGAGCAGTTCTTC. It is translated as CASSRGPNEQFF.

This sequence joins TRBV25-1 and TRBJ1-1, with 11 nucleotides matching TRBD1. The CDR3 consists of 13 residues. V shed 6 bases, J shed 5 bases, and the junction held 2 bases outside the gene matches. Germline loops: CDR1 MGHDK, CDR2 SYGVNS. CDR3: CASRGTGGTEAFF. Written as DNA, the CDR3 is TGTGCCAGCAGAGGGACAGGGGGAACTGAAGCTTTCTTT.

The gene calls are TRBV5-4 and TRBJ2-7; possible D gene TRBD1, 5 bases. The V end was cut by 4 bases, the J end by 6 bases, with 11 bases between. CDR1 SGHNT and CDR2 YYREEE come from the germline V gene (reference sequence). This CDR3 contains 12 residues. CDR3 amino acids: CASSADSPEQYF. The CDR3 nucleotides read TGTGCCAGCAGCGCTGACAGTCCCGAGCAGTACTTC.

This chain joins TRBV7-9 and TRBJ2-3; TRBD2 might be the D (5 bases). Deletions cut 5 bases from V and 6 bases from J, with 18 bases between. The CDR3 consists of 15 residues. CDR1 is SEHNR and CDR2 is FQNEAQ in the germline V gene (reference sequence). The CDR3 spells CASSPRDTLRDTQYF. CDR3 bases: TGTGCCAGCAGCCCCCGGGATACCCTTAGGGATACGCAGTATTTT.

This clone showed up just a few times. The chain carries TRBV4-1 and TRBJ2-7, with 12 bases fitting TRBD1. Germline V CDR1 and CDR2: MGHRA, YSYEKL. The CDR3 has 14 amino acids. Losses at the gene ends were 4 bases for V and 4 bases for J; bases not matched to a gene: 2. CDR3: CASSRDRGPYEQYF. CDR3 in DNA: TGCGCCAGCAGCCGGGACAGGGGGCCGTACGAGCAGTACTTC.

In DNA form, the CDR3 reads TGTGCCAGCAGTTCGTCCCCCTTGGATACGCAGTATTTT. Translating gives CASSSSPLDTQYF. The chain carries TRBV6-4 and TRBJ2-3; D remains ambiguous. CDR1 and CDR2 (germline): MRHNA, SNTAGT. The CDR3 length is 13 residues. V lost 5 bases and J lost 6, with 12 bases in between.

Many counts were recorded for this clone. The chain recombines TRBV27 with TRBJ2-7; 7 nucleotides align to TRBD1. V was pared by 5 bases and J by 5 bases, with 6 bases of the junction left unmatched. The CDR3 contains 13 residues. Germline V CDR1 and CDR2: MNHEY, SMNVEV (reference sequence). CDR3 amino acids: CASSRKTGNEQYF. The CDR3 nucleotides are TGTGCCAGCAGTAGAAAGACAGGGAACGAGCAGTACTTC.

The V and J genes are TRBV21-1 and TRBJ2-7; no check of the table's D call, TRBD2, against the DNA was made. TRBV21-1 is flagged as a pseudogene. This CDR3 is 14 amino acids long. CDR3 protein: CASRGGGQTYEQYF. CDR3 nucleotide sequence: TGTGCCAGCCGGGGGGGCGGGCAAACCTACGAGCAGTACTTC.

The chain joins TRBV5-1 to TRBJ1-4, with D possibly TRBD1 on 5 matching bases. Trimming took 4 bases from V and 6 from J, leaving 16 bases between them. The CDR3 totals 15 residues. The germline gives CDR1 SGHRS, CDR2 YFSETQ. Here the CDR3 DNA reads TGCGCCAGCAGCATCCGGGACTCCCGCGATGAAAAACTGTTTTTT. This translates into CASSIRDSRDEKLFF.

For the CDR3, the DNA is TGTGCCAGCAGCTTTAGAGGGGGCGGAGGGGAGACCCAGTACTTC. Protein product: CASSFRGGGGETQYF. The chain uses TRBV7-2 and TRBJ2-5; tentatively, D is TRBD1 (7 bases). Trimming left V 3 bases short and J 5 bases short, with 16 bases between. The CDR3 is 15 amino acids. The germline V gene has CDR1 SGHTA and CDR2 FQGNSA.

The chain links TRBV28 to TRBJ1-2; D possibly corresponds to TRBD1 (6 bases). The CDR3 is made up of 13 amino acids. Germline V gives CDR1 MDHEN, CDR2 SYDVKM. V gave up 5 bases and J gave up 8 bases, with 15 bases separating them. The CDR3 here is CASSTQGYGGYTF. Here the CDR3 DNA reads TGTGCCAGCAGTACACAGGGCTATGGGGGCTACACCTTC.

The CDR3 reads CASNLYSNQPQHF. CDR3 DNA sequence: TGTGCCAGCAACCTATATAGCAATCAGCCCCAGCATTTT. The chain uses TRBV7-2 and TRBJ1-5; no definite D call. The ends were cut back, 7 bases at V and 0 bases at J, with 7 bases in the middle. The CDR3 spans 13 residues. The germline V gene has CDR1 SGHTA and CDR2 FQGNSA.

The rearrangement links TRBV2 to TRBJ2-3, with D unresolved. V lost 6 bases to trimming and J lost 5 bases, with 12 bases between them. Germline assignment: CDR1 SNHLY and CDR2 FYNNEI. The CDR3 is 13 amino acids. CDR3: CASSGTQVDTQYF. The DNA of the CDR3 is TGTGCCAGCAGCGGAACTCAGGTAGATACGCAGTATTTT.

As concerns this clone: The sample holds other DNA sequences that translate to the same CDR3. The V call is TRBV3-1 (or the pseudogene TRBV3-2), the J call TRBJ2-7, with 8 bases fitting TRBD2. Trimming took 0 bases from V and 3 from J; bases not matched to a gene: 4. Germline CDR1 reads LGHDT; CDR2 reads YNNKEL (reference sequence). CDR3 length: 15 amino acids. The CDR3 here is CASSQEVAGNYEQYF. As DNA, the CDR3 is TGTGCCAGCAGCCAAGAAGTAGCGGGAAACTACGAGCAGTACTTC.

J is TRBJ2-7 and V is TRBV5-6, with 13 bases fitting TRBD2. V lost 4 bases and J lost 2; bases outside the gene matches: 3. Germline V gene sequence: CDR1 SGHDT, CDR2 YYEEEE. The CDR3 loop spans 15 amino acids. The CDR3 DNA sequence: TGTGCCAGCAGCCACGGGACTAGCGGGGCCTACGAGCAGTACTTC. It specifies CASSHGTSGAYEQYF.

The rearrangement joins TRBV5-1 to TRBJ1-4; D is ambiguous. Germline CDR1 SGHRS, CDR2 YFSETQ. The length of the CDR3 is 14 residues. Deletions cut 5 bases from V and 5 bases from J, with 13 bases between. CDR3 DNA sequence: TGCGCCAGCAGTAAGGGCAGCGGGAATGAAAAACTGTTTTTT. The encoded protein is CASSKGSGNEKLFF.

Regarding this clone: A read error is possible here, since a much larger clone lies one base away. The chain recombines TRBV6-6 with TRBJ1-5; no clear D gene. Germline assignment: CDR1 MNHNY and CDR2 SVGAGI (reference sequence). V lost 4 bases and J lost 4, with 8 bases in between. This CDR3 region has 13 residues. The CDR3 is CASSLRGNQPQHF. The CDR3 nucleotides are TGTGCCAGCAGTTTACGAGGGAATCAGCCCCAGCATTTT.

This rearrangement joins TRBV7-9 to TRBJ2-3; 7 nucleotides line up with TRBD2. Germline V gene sequence: CDR1 SEHNR, CDR2 FQNEAQ (reference sequence). After removal of 5 bases from V and 4 bases from J, the junction contained 12 bases not matched to a gene. The CDR3 runs 16 residues. CDR3 nucleotide sequence: TGTGCCAGCAGCCCCTACCGAGCGGGAACCGCAGATACGCAGTATTTT. Translated, it gives CASSPYRAGTADTQYF. Together with reference TRBV7-9 and TRBJ2-3, the CDR3 gives the full variable domain: DTGVSQNPRHKITKRGQNVTFRCDPISEHNRLYWYRQTLGQGPEFLTYFQNEAQLEKSRLLSDRFSAERPKGSFSTLEIQRTEQGDSAMYLCASSPYRAGTADTQYFGPGTRLTVL.